This TCR beta chain was documented in a study of human T cells and chemical hapten exposure. The overall study: Mostly female, the patients presented with alopecia areata, totalis or universalis. The study, taken as a whole, reports: There were significantly more large CDR3 similarity clusters among expanded TCRs than among controls.

TCRdb reanalysed the RACE reads using MiXCR and keeps one entry per CDR3 protein. Among about 54,000 distinct CDR3 sequences listed, around 9.5% were seen once. Time point specified: patch test 2, 6 weeks after DPC sensitization. Treatment here: therapeutic diphenylcyclopropenone sensitization with weekly scalp DPC. Suited to DPC and affected by alopecia, the donors ranged from 18 to 70 years old. The sample holds a few counts of this clonotype. As yet, its antigen is unknown. V gave up 1 base and J gave up 6 bases, with 12 bases separating them. Germline-derived CDR1 and CDR2 are MNHEY and SVGAGI. The CDR3 has 15 amino acids.

The sequencing here drew on whole blood, taken in connection with sensitization to the hapten diphenylcyclopropenone (DPC). The gene calls are TRBV6-5 and TRBJ2-2; D remains ambiguous. The clonotype was recovered from a woman aged 45 to 65 with alopecia areata. Some clones in this sample may be carry-over from other donors' samples. The CDR3 region is CASSYLAGPAGELFF. The CDR3 bases are TGTGCCAGCAGTTACTTGGCAGGACCAGCCGGGGAGCTGTTTTTT.